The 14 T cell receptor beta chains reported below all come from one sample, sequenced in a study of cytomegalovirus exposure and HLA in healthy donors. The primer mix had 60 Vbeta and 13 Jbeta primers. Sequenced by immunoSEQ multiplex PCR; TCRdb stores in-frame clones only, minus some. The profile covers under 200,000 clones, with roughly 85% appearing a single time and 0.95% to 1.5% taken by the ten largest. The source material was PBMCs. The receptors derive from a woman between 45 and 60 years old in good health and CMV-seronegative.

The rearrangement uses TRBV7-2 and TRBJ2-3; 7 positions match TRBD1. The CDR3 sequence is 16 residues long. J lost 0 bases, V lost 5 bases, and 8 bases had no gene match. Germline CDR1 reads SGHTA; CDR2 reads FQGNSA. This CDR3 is CASSPPGDSSTDTQYF. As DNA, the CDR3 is TGTGCCAGCAGCCCTCCCGGGGACAGTAGCACAGATACGCAGTATTTT.

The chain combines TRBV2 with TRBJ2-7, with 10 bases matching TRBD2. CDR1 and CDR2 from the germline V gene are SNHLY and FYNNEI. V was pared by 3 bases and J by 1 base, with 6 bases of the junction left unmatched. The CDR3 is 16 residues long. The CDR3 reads CASSETLAGESYEQYF. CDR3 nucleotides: TGTGCCAGCAGTGAGACCCTAGCGGGAGAATCCTACGAGCAGTACTTC.

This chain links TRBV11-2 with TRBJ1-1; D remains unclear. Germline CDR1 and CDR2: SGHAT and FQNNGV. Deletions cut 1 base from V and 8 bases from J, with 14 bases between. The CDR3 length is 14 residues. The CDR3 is CASSLVPAGREAFF. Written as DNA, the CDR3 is TGTGCCAGCAGCTTAGTACCCGCCGGCAGGGAAGCTTTCTTT.

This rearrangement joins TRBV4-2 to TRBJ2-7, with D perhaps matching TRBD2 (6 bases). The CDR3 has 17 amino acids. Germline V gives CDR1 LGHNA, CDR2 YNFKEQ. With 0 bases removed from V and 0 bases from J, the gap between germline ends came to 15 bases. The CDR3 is CASSQDKVAAASYEQYF. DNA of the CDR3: TGTGCCAGCAGCCAAGATAAGGTAGCGGCCGCCTCCTACGAGCAGTACTTC.

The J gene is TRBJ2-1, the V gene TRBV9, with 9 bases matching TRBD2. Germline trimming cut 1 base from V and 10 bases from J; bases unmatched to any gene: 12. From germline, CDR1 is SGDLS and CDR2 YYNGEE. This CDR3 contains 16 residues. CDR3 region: CASSVPGGGVRGEQFF. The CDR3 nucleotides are TGTGCCAGCAGCGTACCAGGCGGGGGGGTACGAGGCGAGCAGTTCTTC.

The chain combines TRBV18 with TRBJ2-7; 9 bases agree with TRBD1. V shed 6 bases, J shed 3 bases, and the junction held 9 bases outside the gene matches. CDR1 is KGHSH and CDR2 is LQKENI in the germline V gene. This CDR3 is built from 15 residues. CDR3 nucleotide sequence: TGTGCCAGCTCCCAGCCCGACAGGGGGATCTACGAGCAGTACTTC. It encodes CASSQPDRGIYEQYF.

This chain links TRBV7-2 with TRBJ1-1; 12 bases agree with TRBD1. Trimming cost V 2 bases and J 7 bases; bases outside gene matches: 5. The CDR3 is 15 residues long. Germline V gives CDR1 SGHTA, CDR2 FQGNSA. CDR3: CASSLRGTGGGEAFF. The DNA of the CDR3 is TGTGCCAGCAGCTTAAGGGGGACAGGGGGCGGTGAAGCTTTCTTT. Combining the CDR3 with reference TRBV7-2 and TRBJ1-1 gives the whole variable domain GAGVSQSPSNKVTEKGKDVELRCDPISGHTALYWYRQSLGQGLEFLIYFQGNSAPDKSGLPSDRFSAERTGGSVSTLTIQRTQQEDSAVYLCASSLRGTGGGEAFFGQGTRLTVV.

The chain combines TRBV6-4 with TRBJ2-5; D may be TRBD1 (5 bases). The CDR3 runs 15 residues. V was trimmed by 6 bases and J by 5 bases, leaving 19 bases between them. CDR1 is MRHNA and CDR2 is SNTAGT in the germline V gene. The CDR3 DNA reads TGTGCCAGCAGGAAACCGACAGTAATCGGGGAGACCCAGTACTTC. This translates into CASRKPTVIGETQYF.

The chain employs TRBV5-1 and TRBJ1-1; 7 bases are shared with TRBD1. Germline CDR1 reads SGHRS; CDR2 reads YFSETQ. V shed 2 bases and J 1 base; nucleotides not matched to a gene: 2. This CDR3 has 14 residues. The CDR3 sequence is CASSFTGANTEAFF. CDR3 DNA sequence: TGCGCCAGCAGCTTTACAGGGGCGAACACTGAAGCTTTCTTT.

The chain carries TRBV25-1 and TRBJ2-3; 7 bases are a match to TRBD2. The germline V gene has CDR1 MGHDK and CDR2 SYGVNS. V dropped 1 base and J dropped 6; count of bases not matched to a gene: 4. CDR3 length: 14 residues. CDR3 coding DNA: TGTGCCAGCAGTGAATGGGGGGGAGATGATACGCAGTATTTT. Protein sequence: CASSEWGGDDTQYF.

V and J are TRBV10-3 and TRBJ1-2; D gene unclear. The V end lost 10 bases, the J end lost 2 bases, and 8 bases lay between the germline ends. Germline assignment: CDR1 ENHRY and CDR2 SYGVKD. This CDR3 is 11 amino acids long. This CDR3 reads CATTENYGYTF. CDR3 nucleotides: TGTGCCACAACAGAGAACTATGGCTACACCTTC.

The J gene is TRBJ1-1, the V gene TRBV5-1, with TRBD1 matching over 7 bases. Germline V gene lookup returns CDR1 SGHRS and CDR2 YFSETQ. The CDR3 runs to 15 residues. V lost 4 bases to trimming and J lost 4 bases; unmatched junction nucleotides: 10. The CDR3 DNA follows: TGCGCCAGCAGCAGTTCGACAGGGTTTGGCACTGAAGCTTTCTTT. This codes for CASSSSTGFGTEAFF.

The CDR3 DNA follows: TGTGCCAGCAGGGAGCGGGAGAACTACGAGCAGTACTTC. Protein sequence: CASRERENYEQYF. This chain uses TRBV6-5 with TRBJ2-7, with 8 bases aligning to TRBD2. Germline V lookup: CDR1 MNHEY, CDR2 SVGAGI. Trimming at V came to 6 bases and at J to 3 bases, leaving 4 bases not matched to a gene. The CDR3 is 13 residues long.

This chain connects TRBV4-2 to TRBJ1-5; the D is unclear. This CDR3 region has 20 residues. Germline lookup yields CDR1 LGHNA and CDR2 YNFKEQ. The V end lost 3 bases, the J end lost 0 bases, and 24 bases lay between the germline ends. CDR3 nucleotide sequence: TGTGCCAGCAGCCATATAATGGGAGGAGTTAAGGTCCTTAGCAATCAGCCCCAGCATTTT. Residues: CASSHIMGGVKVLSNQPQHF.